This passage covers 27 T cell receptor beta chains from one sample sequenced in a study of cytomegalovirus exposure and HLA in healthy donors. Method: immunoSEQ multiplex PCR; TCRdb's copy keeps in-frame clones and lacks some. In the table there are fewer than 200,000 clones, roughly 89% of which are singletons. Sample: PBMCs. The receptors were gathered from a man aged 18 to 30 in good health and CMV-seropositive.

The V call is TRBV2, the J call TRBJ1-5, with a tentative D call TRBD1 (6 bases). In germline, CDR1 is SNHLY, CDR2 FYNNEI. This CDR3 is built from 13 residues. V was trimmed by 8 bases and J by 5 bases, leaving 13 bases between them. The CDR3 protein is CASGGAGDQPQHF. The CDR3 DNA is TGTGCCAGCGGGGGGGCAGGAGATCAGCCCCAGCATTTT. The entire variable domain, with the rest obtained from reference TRBV2 and TRBJ1-5, is as follows: EPEVTQTPSHQVTQMGQEVILRCVPISNHLYFYWYRQILGQKVEFLVSFYNNEISEKSEIFDDQFSVERPDGSNFTLKIRSTKLEDSAMYFCASGGAGDQPQHFGDGTRLSIL.

The V gene is TRBV7-9, the J gene TRBJ2-1; possibly TRBD1 for D (6 bases). CDR1 is SEHNR, CDR2 FQNEAQ, per germline (reference sequence). The CDR3 extends over 17 amino acids. Trimming pared 5 bases from V and 5 bases from J, leaving 22 bases between. The CDR3 sequence: CASSPATTRDINNEQFF. The DNA for the CDR3 is TGTGCCAGCAGCCCCGCAACGACACGGGACATCAACAATGAGCAGTTCTTC.

This rearrangement joins TRBV29-1 to TRBJ2-3; tentative D call: TRBD1 (5 bases). The CDR3 spans 15 residues. Germline CDR1 SQVTM, CDR2 ANQGSEA. Trimming cost V 5 bases and J 2 bases, with 17 bases left between them. CDR3 sequence (DNA): TGCAGCGTTCAGGGTCAGCCTATGAACACAGATACGCAGTATTTT. It specifies CSVQGQPMNTDTQYF.

V usage is TRBV18 and J usage is TRBJ2-5; TRBD1 aligns across 7 bases. V gave up 3 bases and J gave up 1 base; unmatched junction bases: 2. The germline V gene encodes CDR1 KGHSH and CDR2 LQKENI. The CDR3 spans 14 residues. As DNA, the CDR3 is TGTGCCAGCTCACCTAGGGACAGCCAAGAGACCCAGTACTTC. This gives the protein CASSPRDSQETQYF.

The chain recombines TRBV2 with TRBJ1-6, with D possibly matching TRBD1 (6 bases). Germline CDR1 reads SNHLY; CDR2 reads FYNNEI. The CDR3 totals 13 residues. V dropped 3 bases and J dropped 9 bases, with 9 bases sitting between them. The CDR3 loop is CASSEGASSPLHF. In DNA, the CDR3 is TGTGCCAGCAGTGAGGGGGCCAGTTCACCCCTCCACTTT.

CDR3 nucleotides: TGTGCCAGCAGCTCCCGTTACGAGCAGTACTTC. It is translated as CASSSRYEQYF. This sequence joins TRBV21-1 and TRBJ2-7; the table's D call of TRBD2 was not tested on the DNA. TRBV21-1 is given as a pseudogene. This CDR3 region has 11 residues.

Only one count was recorded for this clone. This chain links TRBV6-5 with TRBJ2-7; a possible D gene is TRBD1 (5 bases). The CDR3 sequence is 14 residues long. The V end was cut by 3 bases, the J end by 4 bases, with 13 bases between. The germline gives CDR1 MNHEY, CDR2 SVGAGI. The CDR3 sequence is CASSYSLGVYEQYF. The CDR3 DNA reads TGTGCCAGCAGTTATTCCCTAGGGGTATACGAGCAGTACTTC.

The chain is built from TRBV5-8 and TRBJ2-2; D is possibly TRBD1 (5 bases). The germline CDR1 and CDR2 sequences are SGHTS and YDEGEE. The ends were cut back, 4 bases at V and 6 bases at J, with 16 bases in the middle. The CDR3 runs to 15 residues. DNA of the CDR3: TGTGCCAGCAGCCACTTTGTTAGGGGCGCCGGGGAGCTGTTTTTT. Translation: CASSHFVRGAGELFF.

The rearrangement links TRBV6-1 to TRBJ2-7; TRBD1 might be the D (6 bases). The CDR3 is 15 amino acids. The V end was cut by 0 bases, the J end by 3 bases, with 12 bases between. Looked up from germline, CDR1 is MNHNS and CDR2 is SASEGT. CDR3 bases: TGTGCCAGCAGTGAAGCTCGACAGGTCGACTACGAGCAGTACTTC. Its protein is CASSEARQVDYEQYF.

This clone was picked up a small number of times. The chain combines TRBV19 with TRBJ1-1; TRBD1 might be the D (5 bases). Germline CDR1 is LNHDA and CDR2 is SQIVND (reference sequence). The CDR3 is 14 residues long. V lost 3 bases and J lost 8, with 16 bases in between. CDR3 in DNA: TGTGCCAGTAGTATCGGGGGACTGAGACTCGAAGCTTTCTTT. This codes for CASSIGGLRLEAFF.

V gene TRBV27 combines with J gene TRBJ1-1; TRBD1 is a possible D gene (6 bases). The CDR3 is made up of 14 amino acids. CDR1 and CDR2 from the germline V gene are MNHEY and SMNVEV (reference sequence). V was cut by 7 bases and J by 0 bases, with 12 bases left in between. CDR3 sequence reads: CASTPTGMNTEAFF. As DNA, the CDR3 is TGTGCCAGCACCCCTACAGGGATGAACACTGAAGCTTTCTTT.

The CDR3 region has the DNA TGTGCCAGCAGCTTAGTGTGGGCTAGCGGGATTTCCTACGAGCAGTACTTC. As protein: CASSLVWASGISYEQYF. The chain uses TRBV11-2 and TRBJ2-7, with TRBD2 matching over 9 bases. With V trimmed by 1 base and J by 1 base, 8 bases remained unmatched. Germline CDR1 reads SGHAT; CDR2 reads FQNNGV. The CDR3 is 17 residues long.

V gene TRBV28 combines with J gene TRBJ1-1, with a tentative D call TRBD1 (6 bases). V was shortened by 7 bases and J by 5 bases, with 14 bases between the two germline ends. This CDR3 has 13 residues. Germline V gives CDR1 MDHEN, CDR2 SYDVKM. This CDR3 reads CASTGVFGTEAFF. As DNA, the CDR3 is TGTGCCAGCACAGGGGTTTTTGGTACTGAAGCTTTCTTT.

The rearrangement uses TRBV6-5 and TRBJ2-1; TRBD2 agrees at 8 bases. CDR1 MNHEY and CDR2 SVGAGI come from the germline V gene. The CDR3 length is 14 residues. V trimming: 2 bases; J trimming: 6 bases; junction bases outside the gene matches: 3. The CDR3 loop reads CASSYGREGNEQFF. CDR3 in DNA: TGTGCCAGCAGTTACGGACGGGAGGGCAATGAGCAGTTCTTC.

The chain couples TRBV9 to TRBJ2-3; 16 positions agree with TRBD2. CDR3 length: 18 residues. Looked up from germline, CDR1 is SGDLS and CDR2 is YYNGEE. The J segment lost 0 bases and the V segment lost 2 bases, leaving 3 bases of the junction unmatched. The CDR3 nucleotides read TGTGCCAGCAGCGTCGGGGGACTAGCGGGAGGGAGCACAGATACGCAGTATTTT. This encodes CASSVGGLAGGSTDTQYF.

The V gene is TRBV30, the J gene TRBJ1-1; TRBD1 agrees at 7 bases. V trimming: 0 bases; J trimming: 3 bases; junction bases outside the gene matches: 4. Germline-derived CDR1 and CDR2 are GTSNPN and SVGIG (reference sequence). The CDR3 contains 14 residues. The CDR3 DNA is TGTGCCTGGAGTGTCCTCAGGGGGGACACTGAAGCTTTCTTT. It encodes CAWSVLRGDTEAFF.

This chain links TRBV5-1 with TRBJ1-2; a possible D gene is TRBD1 (6 bases). The CDR3 sequence is 12 residues long. Germline V gene data show CDR1 as SGHRS and CDR2 as YFSETQ. V was cut by 4 bases and J by 6 bases, with 10 bases left in between. As DNA, the CDR3 is TGCGCCAGCAGCGAAGGGACACATGGCTACACCTTC. It translates to CASSEGTHGYTF.

The chain couples TRBV2 to TRBJ1-1, with 10 bases lining up with TRBD1. J was trimmed by 0 bases and V by 7 bases; bases with no gene match: 8. The CDR3 totals 16 residues. Germline assignment: CDR1 SNHLY and CDR2 FYNNEI. The CDR3 reads CASKYGTGDMNTEAFF. CDR3 nucleotides: TGTGCCAGCAAATACGGGACAGGGGACATGAACACTGAAGCTTTCTTT.

The chain has TRBV6-5 and TRBJ2-3; D possibly corresponds to TRBD1 (5 bases). CDR1 and CDR2 from the germline V gene are MNHEY and SVGAGI. The CDR3 length is 15 residues. V lost 7 bases and J 5 bases, leaving 19 bases between the germline ends. The CDR3 reads CASTPTRQGKDTQYF. The CDR3 bases are TGTGCCAGCACCCCAACGAGGCAGGGTAAAGATACGCAGTATTTT.

V is TRBV20-1 and J is TRBJ2-1; tentatively, D is TRBD2 (5 bases). The CDR3 has 11 residues. Germline values: CDR1 DFQATT, CDR2 SNEGSKA (reference sequence). The germline V and J ends were trimmed by 3 bases and 9 bases, with 9 bases remaining between them. The CDR3: CSASSGFEQFF. In DNA, the CDR3 is TGCAGTGCTAGTTCGGGGTTTGAGCAGTTCTTC.

This chain uses TRBV9 with TRBJ1-4, with 7 bases matching TRBD1. This CDR3 region has 14 residues. J lost 8 bases, V lost 4 bases, and 8 bases had no gene match. CDR1 and CDR2 (germline): SGDLS, YYNGEE. Written as DNA, the CDR3 is TGTGCCAGCAGCCGACAGGGCGCGGGGGAAAAACTGTTTTTT. Its translation is CASSRQGAGEKLFF.

A single count supports this clone. V gene TRBV7-9 combines with J gene TRBJ1-1; D unresolved. Germline lookup yields CDR1 SEHNR and CDR2 FQNEAQ (reference sequence). CDR3 size: 14 residues. Trimming took 1 base from V and 2 from J, leaving 8 bases between them. The CDR3 here is CASSLVAGNTEAFF. Here the CDR3 DNA reads TGTGCCAGCAGCTTAGTGGCAGGAAACACTGAAGCTTTCTTT.

The chain links TRBV6-1 to TRBJ1-2, with TRBD1 identical over 8 bases. V gave up 5 bases and J gave up 2 bases; unmatched junction bases: 4. Germline V lookup: CDR1 MNHNS, CDR2 SASEGT. CDR3 size: 14 residues. The CDR3, as DNA: TGTGCCAGCAGTAGGGGACAGGCGAACTATGGCTACACCTTC. It translates to CASSRGQANYGYTF.

V gene TRBV4-2 combines with J gene TRBJ2-3; the D is unclear. In germline, CDR1 is LGHNA, CDR2 YNFKEQ. Trimming removed 3 bases from V and 6 bases from J, with 13 bases in between. This CDR3 spans 14 amino acids. The CDR3 loop reads CASSQRRNADTQYF. The CDR3 bases are TGTGCCAGCAGCCAGAGGAGAAATGCCGATACGCAGTATTTT.

The chain joins TRBV2 to TRBJ2-1; maybe TRBD2 (5 bases). The CDR3 is made up of 14 amino acids. From germline, CDR1 is SNHLY and CDR2 FYNNEI. V gave up 4 bases and J gave up 3 bases, with 10 bases separating them. The CDR3 nucleotides are TGTGCCAGCAGTGTCCGAGGAGGCTACAATGAGCAGTTCTTC. Protein sequence: CASSVRGGYNEQFF.

The genes are TRBV18 and TRBJ2-2, with TRBD1 as a possible D gene (5 bases). The germline V and J ends were trimmed by 4 bases and 1 base, with 10 bases remaining between them. Germline CDR1 reads KGHSH; CDR2 reads LQKENI. The CDR3 consists of 15 residues. The DNA for the CDR3 is TGTGCCAGCTCACTAACGACAGAGAACACCGGGGAGCTGTTTTTT. Translation gives CASSLTTENTGELFF.

V and J are TRBV5-1 and TRBJ2-7, with unresolved D. V lost 2 bases, J lost 4 bases, and 13 bases lay in between. Germline V gives CDR1 SGHRS, CDR2 YFSETQ. The CDR3 contains 14 residues. The CDR3 is CASSFDQTPYEQYF. CDR3 in DNA: TGCGCCAGCAGCTTCGACCAGACTCCGTACGAGCAGTACTTC.